The 29 T cell receptor beta chains listed next were all sequenced from one sample in a study of regulatory T cells in long-lasting Graves disease. HTBI primers from iRepertoire and Arm-PCR of CDR3 regions yielded the TCR beta libraries. TCRdb re-called the multiplex PCR reads through MiXCR, storing one row per CDR3 protein. The sample lists about 290,000 distinct CDR3 sequences, around 21% occurring once. The sample's time point: persistent/refractory GD, antithyroid drugs over 5 years with positive TRAb. PBMC-derived RNA was used for the TCR library. The sequenced sample was peripheral blood mononuclear cells (PBMCs), obtained when the disease was refractory, from a patient treated with antithyroid drugs. The receptors originated from a female donor with Graves disease.

This clonotype was seen ten or more times. The V call is TRBV28, the J call TRBJ2-5, with TRBD1 identical over 8 bases. V shed 3 bases, J shed 4 bases, and the junction held 10 bases outside the gene matches. CDR3 length: 16 residues. Germline loops: CDR1 MDHEN, CDR2 SYDVKM. This chain's CDR3 is CASSFPPDRVLETQYF. DNA of the CDR3: TGTGCCAGCAGTTTTCCCCCGGACAGGGTGTTAGAGACCCAGTACTTC.

Turning to this clonotype: Possible read error: a much larger clone is one base away. The chain has TRBV13 and TRBJ1-1, with D maybe TRBD1 (5 bases). The CDR3 runs 14 residues. Germline CDR1 PRHDT, CDR2 FYEKMQ (reference sequence). The CDR3 coding sequence is TGTGCCAGCAGCTCACAGGCCTTGAACACTGAAGCTTCCTTT. Protein: CASSSQALNTEASF.

About this clonotype itself: A junction end diverges from the germline sequence, so it may reflect a read error. The chain joins TRBV11-2 to TRBJ2-1, with TRBD2 matching over 10 bases. The CDR3 loop spans 14 amino acids. From germline, CDR1 is SGHAT and CDR2 FQNNGV. CDR3 sequence: CASSSGLAAQEPFF. In DNA form, the CDR3 reads TGTGCCAGCAGCTCTGGACTAGCGGCCCAGGAGCCGTTCTTC.

The rearrangement joins TRBV4-1 to TRBJ1-1; D gene ambiguous. Germline V gene sequence: CDR1 MGHRA, CDR2 YSYEKL. V lost 1 base and J lost 1, with 4 bases in between. CDR3 size: 13 residues. The CDR3 reads CASSQVANTEAFF. The CDR3 DNA sequence: TGCGCCAGCAGCCAAGTGGCGAACACTGAAGCTTTCTTT.

This clonotype was found many times. The J gene is TRBJ2-5, the V gene TRBV7-9, with 8 bases fitting TRBD1. The germline V gene has CDR1 SEHNR and CDR2 FQNEAQ (reference sequence). J lost 5 bases, V lost 5 bases, and 4 bases had no gene match. This CDR3 contains 13 residues. CDR3 protein: CASSTGGWETQYF. The DNA for the CDR3 is TGTGCCAGCAGCACAGGGGGTTGGGAGACCCAGTACTTC.

Ten or more counts support this clonotype. This rearrangement joins TRBV3-1 to TRBJ1-5, with unresolved D. Germline V CDR1 and CDR2: LGHDT, YNNKEL (reference sequence). The CDR3 is 16 residues long. V was pared by 1 base and J by 0 bases, with 10 bases between. In DNA form, the CDR3 reads TGTGCCAGCAGCCAAGTTCGTCTTTATAGCAATCAGCCCCAGCATTTT. Its translation is CASSQVRLYSNQPQHF.

This clonotype was seen repeatedly, ten times or more. The V gene is TRBV28, the J gene TRBJ1-2; 8 positions agree with TRBD1. Germline V gene lookup returns CDR1 MDHEN and CDR2 SYDVKM. The CDR3 consists of 13 residues. The V gene end was trimmed by 7 bases and the J gene end by 4 bases; junction bases not matched to a gene: 5. The CDR3 loop reads CASTPDRGYGYTF. The CDR3 bases are TGTGCCAGCACCCCAGACAGGGGCTATGGCTACACCTTC.

With respect to this clonotype: The conserved closing phenylalanine or tryptophan is absent in this CDR3, likely reflecting a read error. The chain joins TRBV5-1 to TRBJ2-7, with 11 positions matching TRBD1. Germline CDR1 is SGHRS and CDR2 is YFSETQ. V was clipped by 6 bases and J by 2 bases; unmatched bases: 13. This CDR3 has 17 amino acids. CDR3 loop: CASNPVGDRGFAYEQYS. The CDR3 DNA follows: TGCGCCAGCAACCCTGTGGGGGACAGGGGGTTTGCCTACGAGCAGTACTCC.

This clonotype came up a few times. The chain employs TRBV6-5 and TRBJ2-6; possibly TRBD2 for D (5 bases). Germline values: CDR1 MNHEY, CDR2 SVGAGI. The CDR3 extends over 16 amino acids. Deletions cut 2 bases from V and 2 bases from J, with 10 bases between. CDR3 region: CASSYAGGTGANVLTF. The CDR3 DNA sequence: TGTGCCAGCAGTTACGCGGGTGGGACTGGGGCCAACGTCCTGACTTTC.

This chain connects TRBV6-5 to TRBJ2-3; 8 bases match TRBD2. The germline gives CDR1 MNHEY, CDR2 SVGAGI. The V segment lost 1 base and the J segment 4 bases; nucleotides outside the gene matches: 13. This CDR3 comprises 18 residues. CDR3 sequence (DNA): TGTGCCAGCAGTTACTTGGCCACCGGGACTAGATCCCCAGATACGCAGTATTTT. Its protein is CASSYLATGTRSPDTQYF.

This chain connects TRBV7-6 to TRBJ1-1; D unclear. The CDR3 length is 16 residues. Per the germline V gene, CDR1 is SGHVS and CDR2 is FNYEAQ. V was shortened by 11 bases and J by 0 bases, with 22 bases between the two germline ends. CDR3 in amino acids: CACADFSSLVNTEAFF. The CDR3 nucleotides are TGTGCCTGCGCCGACTTCTCTTCTTTGGTGAACACTGAAGCTTTCTTT.

This chain connects TRBV4-3 to TRBJ1-1, with D possibly being TRBD1 (6 bases). Trimming removed 1 base from V and 4 bases from J, with 16 bases in between. Germline V gives CDR1 LGHNA, CDR2 YSLEER. The CDR3 contains 16 residues. Written as DNA, the CDR3 is TGCGCCAGCAGCCAAGTGTTTCAGGGGCCGAGCACTGAAGCTTTCTTT. Protein: CASSQVFQGPSTEAFF.

The chain is built from TRBV28 and TRBJ2-1, with D possibly being TRBD2 (6 bases). The CDR3 is 14 amino acids. The germline gives CDR1 MDHEN, CDR2 SYDVKM. V lost 6 bases and J 9 bases, leaving 18 bases between the germline ends. CDR3 amino acids: CASSATSWGIEQFF. The DNA of the CDR3 is TGTGCCAGCAGCGCGACTAGTTGGGGTATTGAGCAGTTCTTC.

The V and J genes are TRBV10-3 and TRBJ1-6; 7 bases align to TRBD1. V shed 10 bases, J shed 6 bases, and the junction held 6 bases outside the gene matches. From germline, CDR1 is ENHRY and CDR2 SYGVKD. The CDR3 runs to 13 residues. CDR3: CATRQGPNSPLHF. The DNA of the CDR3 is TGTGCCACCCGACAGGGTCCTAATTCACCCCTCCACTTT.

V and J are TRBV7-3 and TRBJ2-1, with D perhaps assigned TRBD1 or TRBD2 (6 bases each). This CDR3 comprises 17 residues. Trimming pared 2 bases from V and 1 base from J, leaving 15 bases between. The germline V gene has CDR1 SGHTA and CDR2 FQGTGA. The CDR3 here is CASSLGPRGTSYNEQFF. CDR3 DNA sequence: TGTGCCAGCAGCTTAGGACCCCGGGGGACATCCTACAATGAGCAGTTCTTC.

The chain links TRBV11-2 to TRBJ1-5; 7 nucleotides align to TRBD1. V shed 3 bases, J shed 1 base, and the junction held 6 bases outside the gene matches. The germline V gene has CDR1 SGHAT and CDR2 FQNNGV. CDR3 size: 16 residues. The chain's CDR3 is CASSFPGGVSNQPQHF. CDR3 bases: TGTGCCAGCAGCTTCCCAGGGGGGGTAAGCAATCAGCCCCAGCATTTT.

This clonotype has a count of ten or more. The J gene is TRBJ2-5, the V gene TRBV11-2; tentative D call: TRBD1 (6 bases). In germline, CDR1 is SGHAT, CDR2 FQNNGV. CDR3 length: 14 amino acids. The V gene lost 5 bases and the J gene lost 4 bases, with 14 bases spanning the gap. The CDR3 protein is CASSPNPGAETQYF. DNA for the CDR3: TGTGCCAGCAGCCCAAACCCAGGGGCAGAGACCCAGTACTTC.

The sample holds a few counts of this clonotype. V usage is TRBV24-1 and J usage is TRBJ2-6, with D possibly being TRBD1 or TRBD2 (6 bases each). CDR1 is KGHDR, CDR2 SFDVKD, per germline. This CDR3 has 16 residues. V lost 8 bases and J lost 1, with 14 bases in between. CDR3 in amino acids: CATKGQGGSGANVLTF. DNA for the CDR3: TGTGCCACCAAGGGACAAGGGGGGTCTGGGGCCAACGTCCTGACTTTC.

The CDR3 protein is CAWSVVADTQYF. The CDR3 coding sequence is TGTGCCTGGAGTGTAGTCGCAGATACGCAGTATTTT. V and J are TRBV30 and TRBJ2-3, with no clear D. Germline V gives CDR1 GTSNPN, CDR2 SVGIG (reference sequence). The CDR3 sequence is 12 residues long. V lost 0 bases and J 4 bases, leaving 5 bases between the germline ends.

This clonotype has at least ten counts. The gene calls are TRBV7-2 and TRBJ1-5; 9 positions agree with TRBD1. The junction had 5 bases not matched to a gene; V was cut back by 2 bases and J by 3 bases. The CDR3 is 16 residues long. Germline loops: CDR1 SGHTA, CDR2 FQGNSA. CDR3 sequence (DNA): TGTGCCAGCAGCTTATTTAACAGGGGGCACAATCAGCCCCAGCATTTT. Translation: CASSLFNRGHNQPQHF.

J is TRBJ2-7 and V is TRBV4-3; possibly TRBD2 for D (5 bases). Per the germline V gene, CDR1 is LGHNA and CDR2 is YSLEER. Trimming removed 0 bases at V and 2 bases at J, with 14 bases between. The CDR3 spans 16 residues. The CDR3 DNA follows: TGCGCCAGCAGCCAAGATTGGAGCGGTTATCCCTACGAGCAGTACTTC. This codes for CASSQDWSGYPYEQYF.

At least ten counts were recorded for this clonotype. The chain recombines TRBV12-3 or TRBV12-4 with TRBJ2-5; a possible D gene is TRBD1 (5 bases). There are 13 residues in the CDR3. V lost 2 bases and J 5 bases, leaving 9 bases between the germline ends. The CDR3 DNA follows: TGTGCCAGCAGTTTATTGCAGGGTGAGACCCAGTACTTC. This gives the protein CASSLLQGETQYF.

This clonotype appeared a few times. J is TRBJ2-6 and V is TRBV7-2; D ambiguous. The germline V gene has CDR1 SGHTA and CDR2 FQGNSA. The CDR3 consists of 15 residues. V was trimmed by 5 bases and J by 4 bases, leaving 12 bases between them. The CDR3 here is CASSPVAAGANVLTF. CDR3 nucleotide sequence: TGTGCCAGCAGCCCGGTGGCAGCCGGGGCCAACGTCCTGACTTTC.

In this sample, this clonotype turned up a few times. This chain connects TRBV7-6 to TRBJ2-2; the match to TRBD1 covers 7 bases. V dropped 5 bases and J dropped 0; count of bases not matched to a gene: 6. This CDR3 comprises 16 residues. CDR1 is SGHVS, CDR2 FNYEAQ, per germline. Written as DNA, the CDR3 is TGTGCCAGCAGCCCTTGGACAGGTCCGAACACCGGGGAGCTGTTTTTT. Translating it yields CASSPWTGPNTGELFF.

This clonotype was counted at least ten times. This chain connects TRBV6-2 or TRBV6-3 to TRBJ2-7, with a weak D call TRBD2 (5 bases). CDR1 is MNHEY, CDR2 SVGEGT, per germline. Trimming stripped 0 bases from V and 2 bases from J, with 8 bases between. The CDR3 has 14 residues. The CDR3 nucleotides are TGTGCCAGCAGTTACTCCCTAGCAGCCTACGAGCAGTACTTC. This codes for CASSYSLAAYEQYF.

This clonotype was observed many times. This sequence joins TRBV5-1 and TRBJ1-1, with TRBD1 identical over 7 bases. V was pared by 3 bases and J by 0 bases, with 8 bases of the junction left unmatched. Per germline, CDR1 SGHRS and CDR2 YFSETQ. The CDR3 extends over 16 amino acids. The CDR3 here is CASSSGWDSMNTEAFF. In DNA, the CDR3 is TGCGCCAGCAGCTCGGGATGGGACAGTATGAACACTGAAGCTTTCTTT.

The CDR3 reads CSARDTREYEQYF. CDR3 DNA: TGCAGTGCTAGAGATACCAGGGAATACGAGCAGTACTTC. The V and J genes are TRBV20-1 and TRBJ2-7; a weak D match, TRBD1 (5 bases). This CDR3 region has 13 residues. CDR1 DFQATT and CDR2 SNEGSKA come from the germline V gene (reference sequence). Between the trimmed V and J ends, which lost 0 bases and 4 bases, there was a span of 10 bases.

This clonotype was counted a few times. The CDR3 nucleotides read TGTGCCAGCAGCTTGATGAACTATGGCTACACCTTC. Translation: CASSLMNYGYTF. The chain is built from TRBV14 and TRBJ1-2; no clear D. Deletions cut 5 bases from V and 2 bases from J, with 6 bases between. The germline V gene has CDR1 SGHDN and CDR2 FVKESK. This CDR3 contains 12 residues.

This clonotype was counted only a few times. The chain has TRBV28 and TRBJ2-3; D is undetermined. From germline, CDR1 is MDHEN and CDR2 SYDVKM. There are 14 residues in the CDR3. V was trimmed by 5 bases and J by 2 bases, leaving 11 bases between them. The CDR3 loop reads CASSDPTATDTQYF. The CDR3 bases are TGTGCCAGCAGTGACCCAACAGCCACAGATACGCAGTATTTT. Combining the CDR3 with reference TRBV28 and TRBJ2-3 gives the whole variable domain DVKVTQSSRYLVKRTGEKVFLECVQDMDHENMFWYRQDPGLGLRLIYFSYDVKMKEKGDIPEGYSVSREKKERFSLILESASTNQTSMYLCASSDPTATDTQYFGPGTRLTVL.